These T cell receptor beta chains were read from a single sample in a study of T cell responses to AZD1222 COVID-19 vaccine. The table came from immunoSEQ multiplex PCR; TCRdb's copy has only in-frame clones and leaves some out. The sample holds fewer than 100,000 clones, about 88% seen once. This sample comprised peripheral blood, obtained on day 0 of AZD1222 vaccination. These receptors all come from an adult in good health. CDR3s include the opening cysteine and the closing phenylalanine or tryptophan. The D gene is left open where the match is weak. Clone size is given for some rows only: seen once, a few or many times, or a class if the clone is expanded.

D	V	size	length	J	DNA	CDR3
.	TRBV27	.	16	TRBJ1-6	TGTGCCAGCAGTTCAGGATTCGGCGCCTATAATTCACCCCTCCACTTT	CASSSGFGAYNSPLHF
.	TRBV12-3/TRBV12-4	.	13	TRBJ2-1	TGTGCCAGCAGTTTGCGATTGGACAATGAGCAGTTCTTC	CASSLRLDNEQFF
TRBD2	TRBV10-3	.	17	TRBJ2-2	TGTGCCATCAGTGACGCCTTGCGGGGGGTTAACACCGGGGAGCTGTTTTTT	CAISDALRGVNTGELFF
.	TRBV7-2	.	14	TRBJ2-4	TGTGCCAGCAGCTTAGTTCTCGGGGGCGACATTCAGTACTTC	CASSLVLGGDIQYF
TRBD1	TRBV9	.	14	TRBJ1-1	TGTGCCAGCGGACCCGGGACAGGGGGCTTAGAAGCTTTCTTT	CASGPGTGGLEAFF
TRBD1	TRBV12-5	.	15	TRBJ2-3	TGTGCTAGTGGTTGGGGGACAGGAGTTGCAGATACGCAGTATTTT	CASGWGTGVADTQYF
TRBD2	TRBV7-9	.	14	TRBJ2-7	TGTGCCAGCAGCTTGGCGGGAGGGCTATCCGAGCAGTACTTC	CASSLAGGLSEQYF
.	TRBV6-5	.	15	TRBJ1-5	TGTGCCAGCAGTCCAGCGGGGCAACTTCATCAGCCCCAGCATTTT	CASSPAGQLHQPQHF
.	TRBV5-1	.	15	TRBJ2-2	TGCGCCAGCAGCACCGGGCGAACGGGGACCGGGGAGCTGTTTTTT	CASSTGRTGTGELFF
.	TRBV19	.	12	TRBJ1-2	TGTGCCAGTAGCAGGCCAGCGCCCGGCTACACCTTC	CASSRPAPGYTF
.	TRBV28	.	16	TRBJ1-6	TGTGCCAGCAGTTATGCCCCGAAGGGCGGCAATTCACCCCTCCACTTT	CASSYAPKGGNSPLHF
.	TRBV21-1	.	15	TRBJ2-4	TGTGCCAGCAGCAAAGGGCCTAGCGGGGAAAACATTCAGTACTTC	CASSKGPSGENIQYF
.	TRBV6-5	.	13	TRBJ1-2	TGTGCCGGCTCGCAGGGGCGTAACTATGGCTACACCTTC	CAGSQGRNYGYTF
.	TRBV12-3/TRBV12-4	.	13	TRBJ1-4	TGTGCCAGCAGTTTAGAGGTGGATGAAAAACTGTTTTTT	CASSLEVDEKLFF
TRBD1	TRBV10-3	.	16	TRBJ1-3	TGTGCCTCCTGGGACAGGGGGCAGGTGGGCGGAAACACCATATATTTT	CASWDRGQVGGNTIYF
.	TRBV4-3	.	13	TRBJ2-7	TGCGCCAGCAGCCAAGACTCCTCCTACGAGCAGTACTTC	CASSQDSSYEQYF
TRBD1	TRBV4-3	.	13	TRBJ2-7	TGCGCCAGCAGCCAGGAGGTACGGGACAGAAAGTACTTC	CASSQEVRDRKYF
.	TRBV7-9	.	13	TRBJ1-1	TGTGCCAGCAGCTTATCGAGAAACACTGAAGCTTTCTTT	CASSLSRNTEAFF
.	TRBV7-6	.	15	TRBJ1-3	TGTGCCAGCAGCTTAGGCCCTTCCACTGGAAACACCATATATTTT	CASSLGPSTGNTIYF
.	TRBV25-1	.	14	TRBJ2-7	TGTGCCAGCAGTGAGGACCCGGAGGCCTACGAGCAGTACTTC	CASSEDPEAYEQYF
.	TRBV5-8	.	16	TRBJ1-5	TGTGCCAGCAATCTAATTTCGACAGGCTGGAATCAGCCCCAGCATTTT	CASNLISTGWNQPQHF
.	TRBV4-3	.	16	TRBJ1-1	TGCGCCAGCAGCCAATTCCCCTCGCCAGGGCCCACTGAAGCTTTCTTT	CASSQFPSPGPTEAFF
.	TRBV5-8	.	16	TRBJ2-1	TGTGCCAGCAGCTTTAGAGGAGGGGGAGCGGTGAATGAGCAGTTCTTC	CASSFRGGGAVNEQFF
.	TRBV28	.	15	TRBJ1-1	TGTGCCAGCAGTTTAAGTCCGGGGTTAGACACTGAAGCTTTCTTT	CASSLSPGLDTEAFF
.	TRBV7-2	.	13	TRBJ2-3	TGTGCCAGCAGACAGGGCCCCACAGATACGCAGTATTTT	CASRQGPTDTQYF
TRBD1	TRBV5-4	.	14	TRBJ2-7	TGTGCCAGCAGCTTTGGGACAGGGACCTACGAGCAGTACTTC	CASSFGTGTYEQYF
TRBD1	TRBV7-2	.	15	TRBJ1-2	TGTGCCAGCAGCCCACTAATCGGAACAGGGGAAGGCTACACCTTC	CASSPLIGTGEGYTF
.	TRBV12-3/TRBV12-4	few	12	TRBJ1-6	TGTGCCAGCAGTTTTAGTAATTCACCCCTCCACTTT	CASSFSNSPLHF
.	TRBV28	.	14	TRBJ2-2	TGTGCCAGCAGTTTTTTAGGGAACACCGGGGAGCTGTTTTTT	CASSFLGNTGELFF
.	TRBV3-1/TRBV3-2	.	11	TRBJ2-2	TGTGCCAGCACCACGACCGGGGAGCTGTTTTTT	CASTTTGELFF
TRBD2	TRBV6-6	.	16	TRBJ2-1	TGTGCCAGCTCGGCGAGCGGGAGACCCCCCTACAATGAGCAGTTCTTC	CASSASGRPPYNEQFF
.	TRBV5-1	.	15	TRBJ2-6	TGCGCCAGCAGGCCCCCAGGGAGTGGGGCCAACGTCCTGACTTTC	CASRPPGSGANVLTF
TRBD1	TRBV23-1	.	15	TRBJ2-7	TGCGCCAGCAGTCAAGCCGGGACAGACTTCTACGAGCAGTACTTC	CASSQAGTDFYEQYF